The rows below give T cell receptor beta chains drawn from one sample of a study of preoperative IRX-2 immunotherapy in early breast cancer. Libraries were prepared by immunoSEQ multiplex PCR; TCRdb keeps only in-frame clonotypes and omits some of them. The table records about 98,000 clones, around 86% of them present only once. The specimen comprised tumor tissue, sampled after IRX-2 immunotherapy. These receptors were obtained from a human donor with breast cancer. The CDR3 runs from the conserved cysteine through the conserved F or W. The order of the fields is J gene, CDR3 length, V gene, D gene, clone size, CDR3 protein, CDR3 DNA. The D gene is left open where the match is weak. Expanded clones are given a class, and other clones once, few, many or no size at all.

>TRBJ1-1|13|TRBV28|NA|NA
CASSSLYRTKAFF
TGTGCCAGCAGTTCCCTTTACAGAACTAAAGCTTTCTTT
>TRBJ1-1|16|TRBV6-8|NA|NA
CASSLGRSTSNTEAFF
TGTGCCAGCAGCCTCGGACGGAGCACCTCGAACACTGAAGCTTTCTTT
>TRBJ2-2|18|TRBV4-1|NA|NA
CASSQGVGFGQNTGELFF
TGCGCCAGCAGCCAAGGAGTTGGTTTCGGGCAGAACACCGGGGAGCTGTTTTTT
>TRBJ2-1|22|TRBV16|TRBD2|NA
CASSSSGLAGGPEPSSYNEQFF
TGTGCCAGCAGTTCCTCGGGACTAGCGGGAGGACCTGAACCAAGCTCCTACAATGAGCAGTTCTTC
>TRBJ2-7|14|TRBV19|NA|NA
CASSIADQGYEQYF
TGTGCCAGTAGTATCGCGGATCAGGGGTACGAGCAGTACTTC
>TRBJ1-2|14|TRBV15|NA|NA
CATSRGRGNYGYTF
TGTGCCACCAGCAGAGGGAGGGGAAACTATGGCTACACCTTC
>TRBJ1-2|15|TRBV19|NA|NA
CASSLRDTYSYGYTF
TGTGCCAGTAGTCTACGGGACACCTACTCCTATGGCTACACCTTC
>TRBJ2-7|13|TRBV10-1|NA|NA
CASSEVRDDKQYF
TGCGCCAGCAGTGAGGTCCGCGACGACAAGCAGTACTTC
>TRBJ1-5|13|TRBV30|NA|NA
CAWSVLGNQPQHF
TGTGCCTGGAGTGTCTTAGGGAATCAGCCCCAGCATTTT
>TRBJ2-3|20|TRBV6-9|TRBD2|once
CASSGGPGLAPGGSTDTQYF
TGTGCCAGCAGTGGGGGACCGGGACTAGCCCCAGGGGGGAGCACAGATACGCAGTATTTT
>TRBJ1-4|13|TRBV28|TRBD1|NA
CASSLDREEKLFF
TGTGCCAGCAGTTTGGACAGGGAGGAAAAACTGTTTTTT
>TRBJ2-4|14|TRBV14|TRBD2|once
CASRRTSGAPIQYF
TGTGCCAGCAGAAGGACTAGCGGAGCACCCATTCAGTACTTC
>TRBJ1-5|16|TRBV28|NA|NA
CASRPNRGTGNQPQHF
TGTGCCAGCAGACCTAATCGGGGCACAGGCAATCAGCCCCAGCATTTT